This T cell receptor beta chain was sequenced during a study of shared clonotypes between healthy human individuals. Trimming stripped 0 bases from V and 4 bases from J, with 5 bases between. CDR3 length equals 13 residues. Germline CDR1 reads KGHSH; CDR2 reads LQKENI. Sequencing was performed with immunoSEQ multiplex PCR; in TCRdb, only in-frame clones are kept and a portion is missing. Of 2,500,000 or so clones listed, about 92% are singletons. Specimen: naive CD4+ T cells sorted from blood. Subset described: CD45RA+ positively selected. The clonotype originates from a man in his late teens or twenties in good health. The J gene is TRBJ2-3, the V gene TRBV18, with no clear D. CDR3 loop: CASSPPVADTQYF. CDR3 in DNA: TGTGCCAGCTCACCACCCGTAGCAGATACGCAGTATTTT.